This TCR beta chain was obtained from a study of Graves' ophthalmopathy and Graves' hyperthyroidism. Across the whole study: Prior to any treatment, peripheral blood was collected at the time of initial diagnosis.

Study conclusions and caveats: Blood also contained most of the expanded thyroid clonotypes above 0.001 frequency.

This clonotype was recorded many times. Its specificity is unknown. Beta-chain TCR CDR3 regions were amplified from RNA transcripts. After a first-round RT-PCR with HTBI primers, a second-round multiplex PCR was run. A single record per CDR3 protein comes from TCRdb applying MiXCR to the multiplex PCR reads. The sample lists about 400,000 distinct CDR3 sequences; around 18% were seen once. CDR1 SGHVS and CDR2 FNYEAQ come from the germline V gene. V lost 0 bases and J 4 bases, leaving 6 bases between the germline ends. The CDR3 has 13 amino acids. The sequenced sample was peripheral blood. This chain joins TRBV7-6 and TRBJ1-1, with D hard to call. The receptor was isolated from a woman aged 18-29 years with Graves' ophthalmopathy. In DNA form, the CDR3 reads TGTGCCAGCAGCTTAGCGCCGGGCACTGAAGCTTTCTTT. Protein: CASSLAPGTEAFF.